Listed below are T cell receptor beta chains from one sample, sequenced in a study of T cells in localized non-small cell lung cancer. Method: immunoSEQ multiplex PCR; TCRdb's copy keeps in-frame clones and lacks some. The data hold approximately 30,000 clones, with about 81% observed a single time. The sample was peripheral blood, taken before any cancer treatment. These TCRs come from a male donor older than 55 with stage II squamous cell lung carcinoma. Both conserved end residues are part of each CDR3. Each record gives: CDR3 length, J gene, D gene, V gene, clone size, CDR3 protein, CDR3 DNA. The D gene is left open where the match is weak. Clone size is given for some rows only: seen once, a few or many times, or a class if the clone is expanded.

len: 15
j_gene: TRBJ2-4
d_gene: TRBD1
v_gene: TRBV19
abundance: few
CDR3aa: CATLGLGQGKNIQYF
CDR3nt: TGTGCCACCCTAGGGTTGGGACAGGGAAAAAACATTCAGTACTTC

len: 19
j_gene: TRBJ2-3
d_gene: TRBD2
v_gene: TRBV5-1
abundance: -
CDR3aa: CASSLVGPLLAGGTDTQYF
CDR3nt: TGCGCCAGCAGCTTGGTAGGCCCTTTACTAGCGGGAGGGACAGATACGCAGTATTTT

len: 14
j_gene: TRBJ1-2
d_gene: -
v_gene: TRBV30
abundance: -
CDR3aa: CAWSVRRDSYGYTF
CDR3nt: TGTGCCTGGAGTGTACGACGGGACTCATATGGCTACACCTTC

len: 16
j_gene: TRBJ2-3
d_gene: TRBD1
v_gene: TRBV6-5
abundance: -
CDR3aa: CASSYRQDGTADTQYF
CDR3nt: TGTGCCAGCAGTTACAGACAGGACGGGACAGCAGATACGCAGTATTTT

len: 17
j_gene: TRBJ2-7
d_gene: -
v_gene: TRBV1
abundance: -
CDR3aa: CTSSRPLIRGAMYEQYF
CDR3nt: TGCACCAGCAGCCGCCCCCTGATACGGGGGGCGATGTACGAGCAGTACTTC

len: 15
j_gene: TRBJ1-2
d_gene: TRBD1
v_gene: TRBV27
abundance: -
CDR3aa: CASSPPGQSGWGYTF
CDR3nt: TGTGCCAGCAGTCCCCCGGGACAGTCCGGGTGGGGCTACACCTTC

len: 15
j_gene: TRBJ2-2
d_gene: -
v_gene: TRBV7-2
abundance: -
CDR3aa: CASSWDSANTGELFF
CDR3nt: TGTGCCAGCAGCTGGGACTCTGCAAACACCGGGGAGCTGTTTTTT

len: 16
j_gene: TRBJ1-5
d_gene: -
v_gene: TRBV5-6
abundance: -
CDR3aa: CASSLGGAGRTQPQHF
CDR3nt: TGTGCCAGCAGCTTGGGGGGGGCGGGACGTACCCAGCCCCAGCATTTT

len: 12
j_gene: TRBJ2-7
d_gene: -
v_gene: TRBV28
abundance: few
CDR3aa: CASSPSDGEQYF
CDR3nt: TGTGCCAGCAGTCCCTCGGACGGCGAGCAGTACTTC

len: 14
j_gene: TRBJ1-3
d_gene: -
v_gene: TRBV19
abundance: -
CDR3aa: CASRTGSSGNTIYF
CDR3nt: TGTGCCAGCAGGACGGGGAGCTCTGGAAACACCATATATTTT

len: 13
j_gene: TRBJ1-1
d_gene: -
v_gene: TRBV7-2
abundance: -
CDR3aa: CASSFQENTEAFF
CDR3nt: TGTGCCAGCAGCTTCCAGGAAAACACTGAAGCTTTCTTT

len: 14
j_gene: TRBJ1-5
d_gene: -
v_gene: TRBV19
abundance: -
CDR3aa: CASSILEGTQPQHF
CDR3nt: TGTGCCAGTAGTATACTGGAGGGGACTCAGCCCCAGCATTTT

len: 12
j_gene: TRBJ1-5
d_gene: -
v_gene: TRBV28
abundance: few
CDR3aa: CATPDSNQPQHF
CDR3nt: TGTGCCACTCCGGATAGCAATCAGCCCCAGCATTTT

len: 15
j_gene: TRBJ1-1
d_gene: -
v_gene: TRBV2
abundance: -
CDR3aa: CASSYAELSSTEAFF
CDR3nt: TGTGCCAGCAGTTATGCTGAGCTGAGTTCTACTGAAGCTTTCTTT

len: 11
j_gene: TRBJ1-1
d_gene: -
v_gene: TRBV6-4
abundance: few
CDR3aa: CASGGGWGAFF
CDR3nt: TGTGCCAGCGGCGGAGGGTGGGGAGCTTTCTTT

len: 13
j_gene: TRBJ2-2
d_gene: -
v_gene: TRBV7-2
abundance: -
CDR3aa: CASSPRRAGELFF
CDR3nt: TGTGCCAGCAGCCCGCGGAGGGCCGGGGAGCTGTTTTTT

len: 15
j_gene: TRBJ1-2
d_gene: TRBD1
v_gene: TRBV5-6
abundance: few
CDR3aa: CASSSPRQGGRGYTF
CDR3nt: TGTGCCAGCAGTTCACCGAGACAGGGAGGGAGGGGCTACACCTTC

len: 16
j_gene: TRBJ2-3
d_gene: TRBD2
v_gene: TRBV5-6
abundance: once
CDR3aa: CASSFRLALGTDTQYF
CDR3nt: TGTGCCAGCAGCTTCCGACTAGCACTCGGCACAGATACGCAGTATTTT

len: 13
j_gene: TRBJ1-1
d_gene: -
v_gene: TRBV7-8
abundance: -
CDR3aa: CASSLTGRVRAFF
CDR3nt: TGTGCCAGCAGCTTAACGGGTAGGGTGAGAGCTTTCTTT

len: 11
j_gene: TRBJ2-7
d_gene: -
v_gene: TRBV19
abundance: -
CDR3aa: CASSMRGEQYF
CDR3nt: TGTGCCAGTAGTATGCGGGGAGAGCAGTACTTC

len: 15
j_gene: TRBJ1-1
d_gene: -
v_gene: TRBV28
abundance: medium-sized
CDR3aa: CASSPLRGSFTEAFF
CDR3nt: TGTGCCAGCAGTCCCCTTAGGGGATCCTTCACTGAAGCTTTCTTT

len: 18
j_gene: TRBJ2-1
d_gene: TRBD1
v_gene: TRBV11-2
abundance: -
CDR3aa: CASSSILRGRVVNNEQFF
CDR3nt: TGTGCCAGCAGCTCTATCCTTAGGGGGCGAGTGGTTAACAATGAGCAGTTCTTC

len: 15
j_gene: TRBJ2-2
d_gene: -
v_gene: TRBV28
abundance: -
CDR3aa: CASTPGTRLTGELFF
CDR3nt: TGTGCCAGCACCCCTGGGACGAGACTCACCGGGGAGCTGTTTTTT

len: 14
j_gene: TRBJ2-7
d_gene: -
v_gene: TRBV19
abundance: -
CDR3aa: CASSLRDGSYEQYF
CDR3nt: TGTGCCAGTAGTCTTCGGGACGGATCCTACGAGCAGTACTTC

len: 14
j_gene: TRBJ1-3
d_gene: -
v_gene: TRBV6-5
abundance: -
CDR3aa: CASSYKGIGNTIYF
CDR3nt: TGTGCCAGCAGTTACAAAGGGATTGGAAACACCATATATTTT

len: 14
j_gene: TRBJ2-1
d_gene: -
v_gene: TRBV30
abundance: -
CDR3aa: CAWSAYDPLNEQFF
CDR3nt: TGTGCCTGGAGTGCTTATGACCCGCTAAATGAGCAGTTCTTC

len: 19
j_gene: TRBJ2-3
d_gene: TRBD2
v_gene: TRBV10-3
abundance: once
CDR3aa: CAISEPGRGLAGFTDTQYF
CDR3nt: TGTGCCATCAGTGAGCCTGGACGGGGGCTAGCGGGGTTCACAGATACGCAGTATTTT

len: 15
j_gene: TRBJ2-7
d_gene: -
v_gene: TRBV15
abundance: -
CDR3aa: CATSRDPATSYEQYF
CDR3nt: TGTGCCACCAGCAGAGATCCAGCGACCTCCTACGAGCAGTACTTC

len: 14
j_gene: TRBJ1-4
d_gene: -
v_gene: TRBV19
abundance: -
CDR3aa: CASSMRGTNEKLFF
CDR3nt: TGTGCCAGTAGTATGAGGGGAACTAATGAAAAACTGTTTTTT

len: 13
j_gene: TRBJ1-2
d_gene: -
v_gene: TRBV30
abundance: -
CDR3aa: CAWRGVGGRGYTF
CDR3nt: TGTGCCTGGAGAGGAGTTGGGGGCCGTGGCTACACCTTC